This TCR beta chain was sequenced in a study of T-cell reconstitution after alpha-beta-depleted transplantation in children. Study observations and caveats: T-cell counts and diversity were attributed mostly to newly produced T cells one year after transplant. There were reportedly several hundred expanded graft clones from which alpha-beta T cells came about two months after transplant. Some patients' high day-60 TCRbeta diversity was attributed to recipient cells surviving conditioning.

CDR3 length: 17 residues. The V and J ends lost 4 bases and 2 bases, in that order; junction bases with no gene match: 13. In its sample, this clonotype was seen many times. What it recognizes is unknown. The authors prepared the TCRbeta library with unique molecular identifiers. TCRdb re-called the PCR reads through MiXCR, storing one row per CDR3 protein. The sample contains some 840,000 distinct CDR3 sequences, under 20% of which appear only once. This receptor was taken from a male patient between 10 and 17 years old who had a stem cell transplant for acute lymphoblastic leukemia, so the T cells may come from the graft donor. Specimen: PBMCs, mostly from graft donor cells, collected 360 days after TCRalphabeta/CD19-depleted stem cell transplant. The J gene is TRBJ2-5, the V gene TRBV12-3 or TRBV12-4, with TRBD1 identical over 7 bases. The CDR3 DNA sequence: TGTGCCAGCAGTTGGGGGATGGGGACAGAGTTGCAAGAGACCCAGTACTTC. It codes for CASSWGMGTELQETQYF.